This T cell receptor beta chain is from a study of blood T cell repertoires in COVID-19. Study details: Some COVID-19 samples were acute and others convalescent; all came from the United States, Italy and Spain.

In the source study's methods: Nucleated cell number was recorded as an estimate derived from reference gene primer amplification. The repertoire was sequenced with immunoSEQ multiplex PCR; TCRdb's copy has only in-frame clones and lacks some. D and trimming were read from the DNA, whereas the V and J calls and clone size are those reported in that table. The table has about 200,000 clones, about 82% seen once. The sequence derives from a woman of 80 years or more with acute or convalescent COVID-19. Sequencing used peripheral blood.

CDR3 coding DNA: TGTGCCAGCAGTGCTCCTGGGCCGCTCTTCTATGGCTACACCTTC. As protein: CASSAPGPLFYGYTF. The chain combines TRBV28 with TRBJ1-2; the D is unclear. Germline CDR1 MDHEN, CDR2 SYDVKM. The CDR3 is made up of 15 amino acids. Deletions cut 5 bases from V and 4 bases from J, with 17 bases between.